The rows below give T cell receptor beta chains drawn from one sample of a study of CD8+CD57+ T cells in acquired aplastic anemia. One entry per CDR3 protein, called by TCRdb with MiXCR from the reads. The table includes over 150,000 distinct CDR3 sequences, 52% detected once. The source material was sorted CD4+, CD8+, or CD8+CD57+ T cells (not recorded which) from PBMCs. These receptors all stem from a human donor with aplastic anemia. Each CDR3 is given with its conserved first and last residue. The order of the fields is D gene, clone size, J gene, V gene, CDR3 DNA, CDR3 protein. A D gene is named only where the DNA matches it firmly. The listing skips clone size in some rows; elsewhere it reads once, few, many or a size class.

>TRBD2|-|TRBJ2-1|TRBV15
TGTGCCACCATGTTGGCGGGAGCCTACAATGAGCAGTTCTTC
CATMLAGAYNEQFF
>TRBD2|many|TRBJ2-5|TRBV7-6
TGTGCCAGCAGCTTAAGGGCGGTCGGGGCGGGGGGCCAAGAGACCCAGTACTTC
CASSLRAVGAGGQETQYF
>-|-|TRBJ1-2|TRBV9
TGTGCCAGCAGCGACCAGGCCTATGGCTACACCTTC
CASSDQAYGYTF
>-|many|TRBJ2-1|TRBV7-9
TGTGCCAGCAGCTGGGCGGGAAACTACAATGAGCAGTTCTTC
CASSWAGNYNEQFF
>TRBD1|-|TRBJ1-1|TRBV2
TGTGCCGGACAAAGACAGGGTCATCTTGAAGCTTTCTTT
CAGQRQGHLEAFF
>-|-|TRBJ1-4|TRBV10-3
TGTGCCATCAGTGAGGAGTCAACTAATGAAGAACTGTTTTTT
CAISEESTNEELFF
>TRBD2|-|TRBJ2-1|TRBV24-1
TGTGCCACCAGTGATTTCTACGGGAGGGGGAATGAGCAGTTCTTC
CATSDFYGRGNEQFF
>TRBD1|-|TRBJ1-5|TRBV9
TGTGCCAGCAGCGCCCGGACAGGGGAGAATCAGCCCCAGCATTTT
CASSARTGENQPQHF
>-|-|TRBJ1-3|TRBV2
TGTGCCAGCAGTGAAATATCAAGGGGTGCAGGAAACACCATATATTTT
CASSEISRGAGNTIYF
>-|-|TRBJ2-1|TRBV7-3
TGTGCCAGCAGCTTTCGGGGTACCTACAATGAGCAGTTCTTC
CASSFRGTYNEQFF
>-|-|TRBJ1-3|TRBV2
TGTGCCAGCAGGGGGGTTCTACTGCCTGGAAACACCATATATTTT
CASRGVLLPGNTIYF
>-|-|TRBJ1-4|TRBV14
TGTGCCAGCAGCCAAGATCCAGGAGGCGGGGGGAGTAATGAAAAACTGTTTTTT
CASSQDPGGGGSNEKLFF
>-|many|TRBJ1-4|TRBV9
TGTGCCAGCAGCGTAGGGGGGGTGACTAATGAAAAACTGTTTTTT
CASSVGGVTNEKLFF
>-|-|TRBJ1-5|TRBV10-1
TGCGCCAGCAGTGAGTCTCCTAGAGGCAGGTCCGATCAGCCCCAGCATTTT
CASSESPRGRSDQPQHF
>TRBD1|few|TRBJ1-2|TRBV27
TGTGCCAGCAGTCCATGGACAGGGGCGCCCTATGGCTACACCTTC
CASSPWTGAPYGYTF
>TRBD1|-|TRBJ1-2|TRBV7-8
TGTGCCAGCAGCTACCACCGGGACAGGGTTTATGGCTACACCTTC
CASSYHRDRVYGYTF
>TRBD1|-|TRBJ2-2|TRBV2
TGTGCCAGCAGGCATGGGACAGAGACCGGGGAGCTGTTTTTT
CASRHGTETGELFF
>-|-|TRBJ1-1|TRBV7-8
TGTGCCAGCAGCTTCGCGGAGGGGACTCACACTGAAGCTTTCTTT
CASSFAEGTHTEAFF
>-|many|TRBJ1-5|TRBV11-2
TGTGCCAGCAGCTTAAACTGGGGGTCCAATCAGCCCCAGCATTTT
CASSLNWGSNQPQHF
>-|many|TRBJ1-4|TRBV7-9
TGTGCCAGCAGCTTAGGGAACAGACTTTCTTTT
CASSLGNRLSF
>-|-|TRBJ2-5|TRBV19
TGTGCCAGTAGGCAGAGTGGGGAGACCCAGTACTTC
CASRQSGETQYF
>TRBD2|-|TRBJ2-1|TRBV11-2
TGTGCCAGCAGCTTAGATTCCCCTTTAGCGGGGGGGTTCAATGAGCAGTTCTTC
CASSLDSPLAGGFNEQFF
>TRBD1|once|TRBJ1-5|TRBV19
TGTGCCACTACTCCGGGACAGGCAGTCTACGAGCATTTT
CATTPGQAVYEHF
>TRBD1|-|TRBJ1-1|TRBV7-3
TGTGCCAGCAGGGGGACAGTGAACACTGAAGCTTTCTTT
CASRGTVNTEAFF
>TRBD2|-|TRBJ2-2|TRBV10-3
TGTGCCATCAGTGTATTGACTAGCTCCAACACCGGGGAGCTGTTTTTT
CAISVLTSSNTGELFF
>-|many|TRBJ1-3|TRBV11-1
TGTGCCAGCGAGCCCCCCGACGGAGGATCTGGAAACACCATATATTTT
CASEPPDGGSGNTIYF
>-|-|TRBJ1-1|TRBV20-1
TGCAGTGCTAGCGAGTGGACACGCACTGAAGCTTTCTTT
CSASEWTRTEAFF